The sequence of this TCR beta chain was determined in a study of cytomegalovirus exposure and HLA in healthy donors. Study background: A data release that came early held approximately 85 million unique TCRs from HLA-typed donors.

The study, taken as a whole, reports: Reportedly, diagnosis of cytomegalovirus status by the classifier showed high specificity and sensitivity. Productive status was seen about 87% or about 30% of the time for most TCR beta V segments in an earlier analysis.

In the case of this clone: The antigen is undetermined.

This cohort consisted of healthy bone marrow donors. Vbeta (60) and Jbeta (13) primers were used in the PCR. The table came from immunoSEQ multiplex PCR; TCRdb's copy has only in-frame clones and leaves some out. The repertoire includes about 120,000 clones, just under 70% of them detected once, and roughly 8.7% sits in the top ten. The CDR3 is 18 amino acids. Germline CDR1 SGHRS, CDR2 YFSETQ. Trimming took 0 bases from V and 3 from J; bases not matched to a gene: 8. The sample comprised PBMCs. The chain links TRBV5-1 to TRBJ2-1; TRBD2 aligns across 11 bases. The TCR sequence derives from a man aged 25-45 years in good health and CMV-seropositive. The CDR3 nucleotides read TGCGCCAGCAGCTTGGAGGGTAGCGGGGGGGCGGGCTACAATGAGCAGTTCTTC. Translated, it gives CASSLEGSGGAGYNEQFF.